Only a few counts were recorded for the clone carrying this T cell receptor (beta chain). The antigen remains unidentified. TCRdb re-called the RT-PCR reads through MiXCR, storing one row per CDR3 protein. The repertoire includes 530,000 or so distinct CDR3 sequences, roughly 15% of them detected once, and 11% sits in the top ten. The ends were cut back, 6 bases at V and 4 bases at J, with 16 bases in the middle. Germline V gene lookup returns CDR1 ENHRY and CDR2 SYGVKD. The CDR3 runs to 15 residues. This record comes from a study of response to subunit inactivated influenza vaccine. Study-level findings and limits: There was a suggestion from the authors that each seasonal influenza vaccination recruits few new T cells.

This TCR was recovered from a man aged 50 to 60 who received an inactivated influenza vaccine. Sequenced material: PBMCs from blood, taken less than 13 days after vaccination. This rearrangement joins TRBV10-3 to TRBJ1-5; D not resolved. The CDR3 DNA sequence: TGTGCCATCAGGGATCCTGGGTCCCCTAATCAGCCCCAGCATTTT. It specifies CAIRDPGSPNQPQHF.